A single T cell receptor beta chain is shown here with its context. The data stem from a study of blood T cell repertoires in COVID-19. The CDR3 is made up of 16 amino acids. Germline V CDR1 and CDR2: SGHTA, FQGNSA. V lost 1 base to trimming and J lost 2 bases, with 15 bases between them. Method: immunoSEQ multiplex PCR; TCRdb's copy keeps in-frame clones and lacks some. This table has around 29,000 clones, 85% to 90% appearing once. This chain connects TRBV7-2 to TRBJ2-7, with D possibly matching TRBD1 (7 bases). The TCR comes from a human donor in a cohort sampled during active COVID-19. The source material was peripheral blood. The CDR3 nucleotides read TGTGCCAGCAGCTTAGGTGGCAGGGGGGCCCCCTACGAGCAGTACTTC. This sequence encodes CASSLGGRGAPYEQYF.